This T cell receptor (beta chain) was recovered during a study of regulatory T cells in long-lasting Graves disease. The sample's time point: newly diagnosed GD, antithyroid drugs for less than 3 months. Researchers made the TCR library from RNA that was extracted from PBMCs. Trimming removed 6 bases at V and 2 bases at J, with 11 bases between. Germline V gives CDR1 DFQATT, CDR2 SNEGSKA (reference sequence). CDR3 size: 12 residues. Arm-PCR of CDR3 regions and iRepertoire HTBI primers were used to build TCR beta libraries. TCRdb fed the multiplex PCR reads into MiXCR, producing one record per CDR3 protein. The sample lists 450,000 to 650,000 distinct CDR3 sequences, roughly 15% seen once, with around 25% in the top ten. In addition, the sample was reused for a study of T cells in Graves' hyperthyroidism and ophthalmopathy.

V is TRBV20-1 and J is TRBJ2-7; D is undetermined. The TCR was taken from a woman aged 35-65 years with Graves disease. The source material was peripheral blood mononuclear cells (PBMCs), sampled at new diagnosis, from a patient treated with antithyroid drugs. The DNA for the CDR3 is TGCAGTGCCCCGGACCCGACCTACGAGCAGTACTTC. Translation gives CSAPDPTYEQYF.